The source of this TCR beta chain is a study of blood T cell repertoires in COVID-19. V lost 0 bases to trimming and J lost 10 bases, with 11 bases between them. The CDR3 has 13 amino acids. The germline CDR1 and CDR2 sequences are KGHDR and SFDVKD. The repertoire was sequenced with immunoSEQ multiplex PCR; TCRdb's copy has only in-frame clones and lacks some. Of 200,000 to 300,000 clones in the sample, roughly 87% were seen once. This sequence was found in a human donor in a cohort sampled during active COVID-19. Sequencing was done on a sample of peripheral blood. The chain recombines TRBV24-1 with TRBJ1-1; D remains unclear. The CDR3 protein is CATSDLGFGGAFF. The CDR3 DNA is TGTGCCACCAGTGATTTGGGGTTTGGAGGAGCTTTCTTT.